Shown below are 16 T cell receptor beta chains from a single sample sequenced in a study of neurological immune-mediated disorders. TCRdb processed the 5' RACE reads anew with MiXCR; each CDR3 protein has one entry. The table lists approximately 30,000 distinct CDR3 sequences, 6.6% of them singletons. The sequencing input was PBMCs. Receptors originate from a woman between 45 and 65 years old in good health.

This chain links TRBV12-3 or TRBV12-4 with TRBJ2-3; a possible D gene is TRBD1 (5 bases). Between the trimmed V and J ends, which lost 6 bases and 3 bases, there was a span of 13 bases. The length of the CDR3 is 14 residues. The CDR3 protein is CASRTYRSTDTQYF. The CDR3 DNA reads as TGTGCCAGCAGGACGTACAGGAGTACAGATACGCAGTATTTT.

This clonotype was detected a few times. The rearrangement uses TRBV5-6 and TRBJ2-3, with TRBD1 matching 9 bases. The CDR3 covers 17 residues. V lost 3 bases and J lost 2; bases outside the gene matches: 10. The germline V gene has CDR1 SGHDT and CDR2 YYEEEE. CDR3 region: CASSSLAGQGYTDTQYF. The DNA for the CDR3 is TGTGCCAGCAGCTCCCTGGCGGGACAGGGATACACAGATACGCAGTATTTT.

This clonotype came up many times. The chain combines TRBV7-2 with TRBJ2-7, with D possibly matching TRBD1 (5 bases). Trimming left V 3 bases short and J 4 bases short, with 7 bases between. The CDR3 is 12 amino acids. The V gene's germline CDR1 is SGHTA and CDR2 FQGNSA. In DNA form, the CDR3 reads TGTGCCAGCAGCTTGCAGGGTTACGAGCAGTACTTC. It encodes CASSLQGYEQYF. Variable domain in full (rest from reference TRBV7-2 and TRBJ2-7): GAGVSQSPSNKVTEKGKDVELRCDPISGHTALYWYRQSLGQGLEFLIYFQGNSAPDKSGLPSDRFSAERTGGSVSTLTIQRTQQEDSAVYLCASSLQGYEQYFGPGTRLTVT.

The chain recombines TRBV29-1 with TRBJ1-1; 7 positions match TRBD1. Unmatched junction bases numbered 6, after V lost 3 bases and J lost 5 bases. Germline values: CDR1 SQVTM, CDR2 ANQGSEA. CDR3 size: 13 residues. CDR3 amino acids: CSVDSRGVTEAFF. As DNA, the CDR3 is TGCAGCGTTGATTCCAGGGGGGTGACTGAAGCTTTCTTT.

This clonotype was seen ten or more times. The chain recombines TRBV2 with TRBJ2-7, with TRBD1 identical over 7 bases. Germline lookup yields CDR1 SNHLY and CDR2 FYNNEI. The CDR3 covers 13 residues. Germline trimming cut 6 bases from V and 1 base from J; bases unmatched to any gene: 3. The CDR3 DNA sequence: TGTGCCAGCAGCATGGGACAGTCCTACGAGCAGTACTTC. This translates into CASSMGQSYEQYF. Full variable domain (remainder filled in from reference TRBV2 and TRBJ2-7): EPEVTQTPSHQVTQMGQEVILRCVPISNHLYFYWYRQILGQKVEFLVSFYNNEISEKSEIFDDQFSVERPDGSNFTLKIRSTKLEDSAMYFCASSMGQSYEQYFGPGTRLTVT.

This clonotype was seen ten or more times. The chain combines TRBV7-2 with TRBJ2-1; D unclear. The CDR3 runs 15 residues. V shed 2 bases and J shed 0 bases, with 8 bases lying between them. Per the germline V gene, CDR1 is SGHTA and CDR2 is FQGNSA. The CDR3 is CASSLIKSSYNEQFF. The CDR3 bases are TGTGCCAGCAGCTTAATCAAGAGCTCCTACAATGAGCAGTTCTTC.

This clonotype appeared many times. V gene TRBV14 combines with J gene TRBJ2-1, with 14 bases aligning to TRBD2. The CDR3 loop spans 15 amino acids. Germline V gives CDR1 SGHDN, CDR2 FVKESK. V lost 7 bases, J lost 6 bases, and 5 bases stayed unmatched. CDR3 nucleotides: TGTGCCAGCACCAGAGGGACTAGCGGGAGCAATGAGCAGTTCTTC. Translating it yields CASTRGTSGSNEQFF. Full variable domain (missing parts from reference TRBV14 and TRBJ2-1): EAGVTQFPSHSVIEKGQTVTLRCDPISGHDNLYWYRRVMGKEIKFLLHFVKESKQDESGMPNNRFLAERTGGTYSTLKVQPAELEDSGVYFCASTRGTSGSNEQFFGPGTRLTVL.

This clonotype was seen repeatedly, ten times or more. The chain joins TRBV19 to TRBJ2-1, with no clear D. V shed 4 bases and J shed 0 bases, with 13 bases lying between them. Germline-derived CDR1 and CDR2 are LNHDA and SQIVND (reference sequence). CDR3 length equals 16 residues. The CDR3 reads CASSRGQIISYNEQFF. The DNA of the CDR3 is TGTGCCAGTAGTAGAGGTCAGATAATCTCCTACAATGAGCAGTTCTTC.

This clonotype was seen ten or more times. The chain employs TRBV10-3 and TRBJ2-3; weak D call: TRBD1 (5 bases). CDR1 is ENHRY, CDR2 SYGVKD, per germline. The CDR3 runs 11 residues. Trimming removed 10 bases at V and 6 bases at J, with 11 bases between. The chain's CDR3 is CATTDKDTQYF. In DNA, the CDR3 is TGTGCCACGACAGATAAGGATACGCAGTATTTT.

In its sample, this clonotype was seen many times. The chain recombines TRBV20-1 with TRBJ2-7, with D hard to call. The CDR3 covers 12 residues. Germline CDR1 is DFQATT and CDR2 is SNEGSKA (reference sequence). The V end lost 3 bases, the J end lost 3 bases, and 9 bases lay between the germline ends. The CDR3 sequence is CSASRQSYEQYF. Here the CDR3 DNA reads TGCAGTGCTAGTCGGCAGAGCTACGAGCAGTACTTC.

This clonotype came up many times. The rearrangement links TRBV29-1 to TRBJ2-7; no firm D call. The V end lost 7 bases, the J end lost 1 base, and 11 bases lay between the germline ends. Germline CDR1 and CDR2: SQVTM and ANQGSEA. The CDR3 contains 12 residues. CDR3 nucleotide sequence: TGCAGCGCAAGACACCATTCCTACGAGCAGTACTTC. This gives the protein CSARHHSYEQYF.

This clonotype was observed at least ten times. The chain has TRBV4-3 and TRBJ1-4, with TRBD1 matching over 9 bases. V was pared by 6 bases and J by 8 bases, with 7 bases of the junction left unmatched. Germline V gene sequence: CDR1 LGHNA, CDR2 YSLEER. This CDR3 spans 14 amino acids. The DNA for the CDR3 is TGCGCCAGCAGTAAACAGGGGGCTGAAGAAAAACTGTTTTTT. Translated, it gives CASSKQGAEEKLFF.

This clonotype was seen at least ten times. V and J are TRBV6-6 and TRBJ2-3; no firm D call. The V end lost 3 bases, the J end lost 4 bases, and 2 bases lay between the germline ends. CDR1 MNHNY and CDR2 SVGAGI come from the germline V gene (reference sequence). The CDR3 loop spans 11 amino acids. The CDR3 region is CASSYSDTQYF. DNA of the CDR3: TGTGCCAGCAGTTATTCAGATACGCAGTATTTT.

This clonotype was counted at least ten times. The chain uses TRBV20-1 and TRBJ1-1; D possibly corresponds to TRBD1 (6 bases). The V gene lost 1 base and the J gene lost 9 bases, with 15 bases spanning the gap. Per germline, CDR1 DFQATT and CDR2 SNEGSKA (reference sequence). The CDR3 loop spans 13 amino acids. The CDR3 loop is CSARARTAYKAFF. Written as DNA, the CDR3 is TGCAGTGCTAGAGCCCGGACAGCGTACAAAGCTTTCTTT.

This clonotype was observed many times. The CDR3 reads CASTRDRETGELFF. The CDR3 coding sequence is TGTGCCAGCACTCGGGACAGGGAAACCGGGGAGCTGTTTTTT. The chain couples TRBV12-3 or TRBV12-4 to TRBJ2-2; the match to TRBD1 covers 9 bases. V was clipped by 7 bases and J by 5 bases; unmatched bases: 5. CDR3 length: 14 amino acids.

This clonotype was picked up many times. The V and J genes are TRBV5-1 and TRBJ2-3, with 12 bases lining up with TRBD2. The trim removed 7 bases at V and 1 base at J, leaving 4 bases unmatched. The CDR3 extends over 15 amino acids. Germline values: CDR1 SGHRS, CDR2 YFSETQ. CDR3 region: CASSTSGGRTDTQYF. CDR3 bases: TGCGCCAGCTCTACTAGCGGGGGGCGCACAGATACGCAGTATTTT.